This record covers a single T cell receptor (beta chain). What antigen it recognizes has not been identified. Within one base of it there is no much larger clone, and no base qualities were kept. Libraries were constructed by the immunoSEQ multiplex PCR assay. This is the immuneACCESS table as TCRdb keeps it, with only in-frame sequences that have V and J called. A part of the clones is gone; compared with another copy, unresolved V genes explain less than half, and the rest is unexplained. For this sample the table gives about 70,000 clones, of which around 97% were detected only once. The ten largest make up approximately 0.2% of the sample. Spanning cysteine to phenylalanine, the CDR3 consists of 15 amino acids. Kept here is only the CDR3 DNA, which spans 45 bases and is read in frame from base 1. Cut back by 0 bases and 2 bases, the V and J ends lie 9 bases apart. CDR1 and CDR2 (MNHEY, SVGAGI) derive from the germline V gene.

The data derive from a study of technical replicates of blood from a few donors (dated by TCRdb to about 2017). The TCR comes from a human donor in good health. The sequenced sample was T cells isolated from PBMCs. The V and J genes are TRBV6-5 and TRBJ2-3; the D segment could be TRBD2, given 6 matching bases. The CDR3 region: CASSYSTGVTDTQYF. The DNA sequence is as follows: TGTGCCAGCAGTTACTCAACGGGAGTCACAGATACGCAGTATTTT.